The subject of this entry is one T cell receptor (beta chain). These data come from a study of blood T cell repertoires in COVID-19. About the research overall: Some COVID-19 samples were acute and others convalescent; all came from the United States, Italy and Spain. From T cells, B-cell-depleted T cells, or PBMCs came the material, which was cDNA or gDNA.

CDR3 length: 14 residues. Germline CDR1 reads SQVTM; CDR2 reads ANQGSEA. Germline trimming cut 5 bases from V and 2 bases from J; bases unmatched to any gene: 3. Only in-frame clones appear in the TCRdb table, and some are missing; sequencing was by immunoSEQ multiplex PCR. The table lists 350,000 to 550,000 clones, roughly nine tenths of them singletons, with roughly 1.1% in the top ten. The recovered donors of Cohort 3 showed two negative PCRs, clearance, or symptom resolution. This sequence was found in a man aged 25-40 years who had recovered from COVID-19. This rearrangement joins TRBV29-1 to TRBJ2-1; 10 bases line up with TRBD1. Sequencing input: PBMCs or T cells enriched from blood (not recorded which). CDR3 coding DNA: TGCAGCGTTCAGGGACAGGGGCCCTACAATGAGCAGTTCTTC. Residues: CSVQGQGPYNEQFF.